This TCR beta chain was documented in a study of blood T cell repertoires in COVID-19. Study-level information: Acute and convalescent COVID-19 specimens originated in the United States, Italy and Spain.

The CDR3 has 14 residues. The V gene's germline CDR1 is SGHDN and CDR2 FVKESK. V was cut by 0 bases and J by 1 base, with 6 bases left in between. In the authors' workflow: Scientists estimated how many nucleated cells there were by amplifying reference gene primers. Profiled with immunoSEQ multiplex PCR; TCRdb holds only in-frame clones, not every one. V and J calls and clone size are given by that table; D and trimming were obtained from the DNA. The sample yields roughly 70,000 clones, roughly 90% seen once. The sequence came from a middle-aged man with acute or convalescent COVID-19. This chain connects TRBV14 to TRBJ1-1; the D is unclear. The sample comprised peripheral blood. CDR3 in amino acids: CASSQDYWNTEAFF. The CDR3 coding sequence is TGTGCCAGCAGCCAAGATTACTGGAACACTGAAGCTTTCTTT.